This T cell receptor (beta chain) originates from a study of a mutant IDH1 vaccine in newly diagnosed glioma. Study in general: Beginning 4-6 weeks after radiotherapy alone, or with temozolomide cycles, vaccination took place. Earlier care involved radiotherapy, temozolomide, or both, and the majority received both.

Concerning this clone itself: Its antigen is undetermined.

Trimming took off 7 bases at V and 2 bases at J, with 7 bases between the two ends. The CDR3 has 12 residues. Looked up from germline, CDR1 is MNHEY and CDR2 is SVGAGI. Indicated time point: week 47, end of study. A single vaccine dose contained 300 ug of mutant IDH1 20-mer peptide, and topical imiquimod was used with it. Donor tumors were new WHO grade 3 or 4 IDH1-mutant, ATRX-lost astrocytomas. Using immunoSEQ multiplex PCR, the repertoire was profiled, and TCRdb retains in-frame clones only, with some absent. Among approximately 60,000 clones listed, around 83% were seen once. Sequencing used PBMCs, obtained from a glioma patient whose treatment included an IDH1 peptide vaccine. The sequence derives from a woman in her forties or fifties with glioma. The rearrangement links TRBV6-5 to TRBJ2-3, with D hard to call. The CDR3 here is CASKDFTDTQYF. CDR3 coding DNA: TGTGCCAGCAAAGACTTCACAGATACGCAGTATTTT.